This TCR beta chain was found in a study of cytomegalovirus exposure and HLA in healthy donors. With 60 Vbeta and 13 Jbeta primers, the PCR was carried out. Data came from immunoSEQ multiplex PCR; TCRdb stores just in-frame clones and leaves some out. The repertoire holds approximately 70,000 clones, with roughly 70% as singletons. The CDR3 runs to 15 residues. With V trimmed by 2 bases and J by 3 bases, 5 bases remained unmatched. CDR1 is KGHSH and CDR2 is LQKENI in the germline V gene. The sequence was obtained from a woman aged 40 to 49 in good health and CMV-seropositive. The V call is TRBV18, the J call TRBJ2-5; 8 nucleotides match TRBD1. Sequencing used PBMCs. Here the CDR3 reads CASSPVQGAEETQYF. Here the CDR3 DNA reads TGTGCCAGCTCACCAGTGCAGGGGGCGGAAGAGACCCAGTACTTC.